These 29 T cell receptor beta chains came from one sample sequenced in a study of blood T cell repertoires in COVID-19 (dated by TCRdb to about 2020). The protocol used for the library was the immunoSEQ multiplex PCR assay. Imported from immuneACCESS, the table was reduced by TCRdb to in-frame sequences with V and J called. These copies leave out some clones; in studies compared against another copy, an unresolved V gene accounts for under half, and the cause of the remainder is not known. For this sample there are under 500,000 clones; 85% to 90% appear just once. In total, the top ten clones hold more than 4% of the sample. The sequencing input was peripheral blood. The receptors come from a woman in her twenties or thirties with acute or convalescent COVID-19.

J is TRBJ1-2 and V is TRBV3-1 (or the pseudogene TRBV3-2); perhaps TRBD1 as D (6 bases). The CDR3 consists of 15 residues. V dropped 8 bases and J dropped 0 bases, with 16 bases sitting between them. Germline assignment: CDR1 LGHDT and CDR2 YNNKEL (reference sequence). The CDR3 bases are TGTGCCAGCTCGACGACGGGGGGCGCTAACTATGGCTACACCTTC. Its protein is CASSTTGGANYGYTF.

The chain carries TRBV10-3 and TRBJ1-4, with 10 bases identical to TRBD1. The length of the CDR3 is 16 residues. V lost 6 bases, J lost 8 bases, and 12 bases stayed unmatched. Looked up from germline, CDR1 is ENHRY and CDR2 is SYGVKD. The DNA of the CDR3 is TGTGCCATCAGCGACCCCAGGACAGGGGGACGCGAAAAACTGTTTTTT. It codes for CAISDPRTGGREKLFF.

This chain links TRBV6-1 with TRBJ1-6; D not resolved. CDR3 size: 14 residues. Germline V gives CDR1 MNHNS, CDR2 SASEGT. With 2 bases removed from V and 8 bases from J, the gap between germline ends came to 10 bases. CDR3 bases: TGTGCCAGCAGTGAATTTCAGGTTTATTCACCCCTCCACTTT. Protein product: CASSEFQVYSPLHF.

The chain is built from TRBV5-4 and TRBJ2-1; D remains unclear. CDR1 and CDR2 from the germline V gene are SGHNT and YYREEE (reference sequence). CDR3 size: 16 residues. V was shortened by 3 bases and J by 4 bases, with 17 bases between the two germline ends. The DNA of the CDR3 is TGTGCCAGCAGCTCACAAACAGCAGTAAGATACAATGAGCAGTTCTTC. Amino acid sequence: CASSSQTAVRYNEQFF.

The chain employs TRBV9 and TRBJ2-7; D is undetermined. CDR3 length: 14 amino acids. CDR1 and CDR2 from the germline V gene are SGDLS and YYNGEE. With 0 bases removed from V and 4 bases from J, the gap between germline ends came to 11 bases. This CDR3 reads CASSVDWADYEQYF. CDR3 coding DNA: TGTGCCAGCAGCGTAGATTGGGCAGATTACGAGCAGTACTTC.

This sequence joins TRBV30 and TRBJ1-2; D may be TRBD1 (5 bases). There are 13 residues in the CDR3. Germline CDR1 GTSNPN, CDR2 SVGIG (reference sequence). V dropped 4 bases and J dropped 0 bases, with 9 bases sitting between them. This chain's CDR3 is CAWTETANYGYTF. The CDR3 nucleotides are TGTGCCTGGACGGAGACAGCTAACTATGGCTACACCTTC.

The gene calls are TRBV30 and TRBJ1-1; no definite D call. The CDR3 has 15 amino acids. The V end lost 1 base, the J end lost 4 bases, and 16 bases lay between the germline ends. CDR1 is GTSNPN, CDR2 SVGIG, per germline (reference sequence). The CDR3: CAWSDYQATGTEAFF. The CDR3 coding sequence is TGTGCCTGGAGTGACTATCAAGCGACGGGCACTGAAGCTTTCTTT.

The chain is built from TRBV7-3 and TRBJ1-1; D gene unclear. This CDR3 has 13 amino acids. Trimming took 4 bases from V and 2 from J, leaving 8 bases between them. In germline, CDR1 is SGHTA, CDR2 FQGTGA. The CDR3 region is CASSSNPNTEAFF. Here the CDR3 DNA reads TGTGCCAGCAGCTCTAACCCTAACACTGAAGCTTTCTTT.

The count of this clone is one. The rearrangement joins TRBV4-2 to TRBJ1-2, with D perhaps TRBD1 (5 bases). The CDR3 is 17 residues long. V was shortened by 0 bases and J by 3 bases, with 17 bases between the two germline ends. Germline V gives CDR1 LGHNA, CDR2 YNFKEQ. CDR3 sequence: CASSQELGHGSYYGYTF. The CDR3 DNA reads TGTGCCAGCAGCCAAGAGCTAGGACACGGCAGTTACTATGGCTACACCTTC.

The V and J genes are TRBV7-9 and TRBJ1-5; maybe TRBD1 (6 bases). The CDR3 spans 14 residues. Germline-derived CDR1 and CDR2 are SEHNR and FQNEAQ (reference sequence). Trimming took 5 bases from V and 4 from J, leaving 12 bases between them. Here the CDR3 reads CASSLGQINQPQHF. The CDR3 DNA sequence: TGTGCCAGCAGCCTCGGACAGATAAATCAGCCCCAGCATTTT.

The CDR3 region is CASSYGTVQETQYF. CDR3 sequence (DNA): TGTGCCAGCAGCTACGGGACAGTACAAGAGACCCAGTACTTC. This chain uses TRBV7-2 with TRBJ2-5; TRBD1 agrees at 7 bases. From germline, CDR1 is SGHTA and CDR2 FQGNSA. V lost 4 bases and J lost 2; bases outside the gene matches: 4. The CDR3 spans 14 residues.

In the case of this clone: The sample holds other DNA sequences that translate to the same CDR3. The chain is built from TRBV9 and TRBJ1-4; 9 nucleotides match TRBD1. J gave up 2 bases and V 4 bases, and 3 bases lay outside the gene matches. The germline V gene has CDR1 SGDLS and CDR2 YYNGEE. The CDR3 has 15 residues. CDR3 sequence: CASSRGQGTNEKLFF. As DNA, the CDR3 is TGTGCCAGCAGCCGGGGACAGGGCACTAATGAAAAACTGTTTTTT.

V usage is TRBV28 and J usage is TRBJ1-5, with unresolved D. This CDR3 has 12 residues. Germline lookup yields CDR1 MDHEN and CDR2 SYDVKM. The ends were cut back, 6 bases at V and 4 bases at J, with 7 bases in the middle. The CDR3 nucleotides are TGTGCCAGCAGGAACTCTAATCAGCCCCAGCATTTT. Translated: CASRNSNQPQHF. Complete variable domain (other parts from reference TRBV28 and TRBJ1-5): DVKVTQSSRYLVKRTGEKVFLECVQDMDHENMFWYRQDPGLGLRLIYFSYDVKMKEKGDIPEGYSVSREKKERFSLILESASTNQTSMYLCASRNSNQPQHFGDGTRLSIL.

The rearrangement uses TRBV5-1 and TRBJ1-1; D call uncertain. Trimming shortened V by 2 bases and J by 0 bases, and 5 bases separated the two germline ends. Germline lookup yields CDR1 SGHRS and CDR2 YFSETQ. The CDR3 is 13 amino acids. The CDR3 sequence is CASSFQMNTEAFF. The CDR3 DNA sequence: TGCGCCAGCAGCTTCCAAATGAACACTGAAGCTTTCTTT. The complete variable domain, with remaining parts taken from reference TRBV5-1 and TRBJ1-1, reads KAGVTQTPRYLIKTRGQQVTLSCSPISGHRSVSWYQQTPGQGLQFLFEYFSETQRNKGNFPGRFSGRQFSNSRSEMNVSTLELGDSALYLCASSFQMNTEAFFGQGTRLTVV.

V gene TRBV30 combines with J gene TRBJ2-3; D uncertain. The CDR3 runs 11 residues. Deletions cut 1 base from V and 10 bases from J, with 9 bases between. Per the germline V gene, CDR1 is GTSNPN and CDR2 is SVGIG (reference sequence). The CDR3 sequence: CAWSAREAQYF. The CDR3 DNA follows: TGTGCCTGGAGTGCGAGAGAGGCGCAGTATTTT.

The J gene is TRBJ2-3, the V gene TRBV5-1; a possible D gene is TRBD2 (6 bases). The CDR3 sequence is 12 residues long. Germline V lookup: CDR1 SGHRS, CDR2 YFSETQ. V lost 6 bases and J lost 15, with 20 bases in between. The DNA for the CDR3 is TGCGCCAGCAACTCGGAGGGACCCACTCTTTATTTT. Its translation: CASNSEGPTLYF.

The gene calls are TRBV2 and TRBJ1-5; maybe TRBD1 (5 bases). Trimming took 5 bases from V and 4 from J, leaving 12 bases between them. The CDR3 sequence is 14 residues long. Germline values: CDR1 SNHLY, CDR2 FYNNEI. The DNA of the CDR3 is TGTGCCAGCAGTACGGCCAGGGCAAATCAGCCCCAGCATTTT. Its translation is CASSTARANQPQHF.

A single count supports this clone. The CDR3 here is CASSNPRGVAETQYF. As DNA, the CDR3 is TGTGCCAGCAGCAACCCTCGGGGGGTAGCAGAGACCCAGTACTTC. The rearrangement links TRBV7-9 to TRBJ2-5; 7 nucleotides agree with TRBD2. Germline V gives CDR1 SEHNR, CDR2 FQNEAQ (reference sequence). The CDR3 sequence is 15 residues long. Unmatched junction bases numbered 10, after V lost 5 bases and J lost 4 bases.

The J gene is TRBJ2-2, the V gene TRBV18; possible D gene TRBD1, 5 bases. V dropped 5 bases and J dropped 1 base, with 14 bases sitting between them. Germline V gives CDR1 KGHSH, CDR2 LQKENI. The CDR3 has 16 residues. CDR3 loop: CASSSAITGNTGELFF. For the CDR3, the DNA is TGTGCCAGCTCATCAGCGATCACAGGGAACACCGGGGAGCTGTTTTTT.

The CDR3 DNA reads TGTGCCAGCAGTTTATTGGCAGGGGGCCCTGAAAAACTGTTTTTT. Translated: CASSLLAGGPEKLFF. This sequence joins TRBV28 and TRBJ1-4; TRBD1 matches 8 bases. The trim removed 1 base at V and 7 bases at J, leaving 5 bases unmatched. Germline CDR1 MDHEN, CDR2 SYDVKM. The CDR3 runs to 15 residues.

This chain uses TRBV19 with TRBJ1-6; 10 positions match TRBD1. Trimming removed 0 bases from V and 10 bases from J; junction bases left unmatched: 6. This CDR3 is 16 amino acids long. Germline CDR1 and CDR2: LNHDA and SQIVND (reference sequence). The CDR3 here is CASSIDPGQGSSPLHF. CDR3 DNA: TGTGCCAGTAGTATAGATCCGGGACAGGGGTCGTCACCCCTCCACTTT.

The chain links TRBV2 to TRBJ2-3; 11 bases fit TRBD2. Germline lookup yields CDR1 SNHLY and CDR2 FYNNEI. V shed 7 bases and J 2 bases; nucleotides not matched to a gene: 8. This CDR3 is 16 amino acids long. CDR3 amino acids: CASKSSGGPYTDTQYF. The CDR3 DNA follows: TGTGCCAGCAAATCTAGCGGGGGGCCCTACACAGATACGCAGTATTTT.

The rearrangement uses TRBV29-1 and TRBJ2-7, with D perhaps matching TRBD1 (5 bases). Germline-derived CDR1 and CDR2 are SQVTM and ANQGSEA. V lost 3 bases, J lost 2 bases, and 11 bases lay in between. The CDR3 totals 13 residues. The CDR3 DNA reads TGCAGCGTTGAGGGCAGGGCACCCTACGAGCAGTACTTC. Protein: CSVEGRAPYEQYF.

This chain connects TRBV2 to TRBJ2-1, with D possibly being TRBD1 (6 bases). This CDR3 spans 15 amino acids. Trimming removed 8 bases from V and 3 bases from J, with 17 bases in between. CDR1 is SNHLY, CDR2 FYNNEI, per germline. The CDR3 spells CASRYRVVHYNEQFF. DNA of the CDR3: TGTGCCAGCCGGTACAGGGTAGTACACTACAATGAGCAGTTCTTC.

The rearrangement links TRBV4-2 to TRBJ1-2; possibly TRBD1 for D (6 bases). This CDR3 region has 14 residues. V lost 4 bases and J lost 7, with 16 bases in between. CDR1 and CDR2 from the germline V gene are LGHNA and YNFKEQ. In nucleotides, the CDR3 is TGTGCCAGCAGCCCACCCTACAGGGAATCTGGCTACACCTTC. This encodes CASSPPYRESGYTF.

V usage is TRBV11-2 and J usage is TRBJ2-2, with D maybe TRBD2 (7 bases). This CDR3 has 19 residues. Deletions cut 5 bases from V and 3 bases from J, with 25 bases between. Germline CDR1 reads SGHAT; CDR2 reads FQNNGV. The CDR3 DNA follows: TGTGCCAGCAGCAAAATGGGACGGGTGGGGGGGCCCCACACCGGGGAGCTGTTTTTT. As protein: CASSKMGRVGGPHTGELFF.

The chain employs TRBV5-4 and TRBJ2-2; D possibly corresponds to TRBD1 (6 bases). Between the trimmed V and J ends, which lost 0 bases and 3 bases, there was a span of 9 bases. Germline lookup yields CDR1 SGHNT and CDR2 YYREEE (reference sequence). The CDR3 covers 15 residues. CDR3 DNA sequence: TGTGCCAGCAGCTTGGCCCAGGGGTACACCGGGGAGCTGTTTTTT. Its protein is CASSLAQGYTGELFF. The whole variable domain, filled in from reference TRBV5-4 and TRBJ2-2, reads ETGVTQSPTHLIKTRGQQVTLRCSSQSGHNTVSWYQQALGQGPQFIFQYYREEENGRGNFPPRFSGLQFPNYSSELNVNALELDDSALYLCASSLAQGYTGELFFGEGSRLTVL.

The genes are TRBV30 and TRBJ1-2; D is perhaps TRBD1 (6 bases). The CDR3 has 15 residues. CDR1 and CDR2 (germline): GTSNPN, SVGIG (reference sequence). V lost 4 bases and J lost 2, with 17 bases in between. The CDR3 nucleotides are TGTGCCTGGATCCCCGGGACACTCAAGAACTATGGCTACACCTTC. It yields the protein CAWIPGTLKNYGYTF.

This chain joins TRBV28 and TRBJ1-2; no firm D call. Between the trimmed V and J ends, which lost 8 bases and 4 bases, there was a span of 11 bases. CDR1 and CDR2 (germline): MDHEN, SYDVKM. This CDR3 has 12 residues. The CDR3 reads CASSNPGYGYTF. The DNA of the CDR3 is TGTGCCAGCTCTAATCCGGGCTATGGCTACACCTTC.